The entry below describes one T cell receptor beta chain. A junction boundary mismatches the germline segment, possibly from a read error. This sample is part of a study of blood T cell repertoires in COVID-19. The overall study: Sites across the United States, Italy and Spain contributed samples from acute and convalescent COVID-19.

The authors' processing: The authors estimated nucleated cell counts from reference gene primer amplification. This table comes from immunoSEQ multiplex PCR, and its TCRdb copy is limited to in-frame clones, with some not included. V and J calls and clone size are copied from that table; D and trimming were computed from the DNA. The sample lists fewer than 65,000 clones, 91% occurring once. Specimen: peripheral blood. The receptor's source is a woman aged 60-75 years with active or convalescent COVID-19.

The CDR3 region is CSAETGIAYEQYF. CDR3 sequence (DNA): TGCAGCGCTGAAACCGGGATAGCCTACGAGCAGTACTTC. The chain links TRBV29-1 to TRBJ2-7; TRBD2 is a possible D gene (5 bases). The CDR3 is made up of 13 amino acids. Per germline, CDR1 SQVTM and CDR2 ANQGSEA.